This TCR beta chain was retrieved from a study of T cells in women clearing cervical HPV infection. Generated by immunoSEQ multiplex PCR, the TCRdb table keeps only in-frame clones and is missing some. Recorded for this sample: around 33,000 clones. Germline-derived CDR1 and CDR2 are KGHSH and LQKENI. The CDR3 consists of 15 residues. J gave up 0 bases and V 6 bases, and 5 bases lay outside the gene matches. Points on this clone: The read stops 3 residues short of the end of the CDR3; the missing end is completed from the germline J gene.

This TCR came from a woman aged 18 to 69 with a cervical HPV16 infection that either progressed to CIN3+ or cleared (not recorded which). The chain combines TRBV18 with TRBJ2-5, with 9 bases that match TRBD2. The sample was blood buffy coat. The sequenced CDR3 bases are TGTGCCAGCTCCTTAGCTAGCGGGGACCAAGAGACC. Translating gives CASSLASGDQET. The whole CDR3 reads CASSLASGDQETQYF.